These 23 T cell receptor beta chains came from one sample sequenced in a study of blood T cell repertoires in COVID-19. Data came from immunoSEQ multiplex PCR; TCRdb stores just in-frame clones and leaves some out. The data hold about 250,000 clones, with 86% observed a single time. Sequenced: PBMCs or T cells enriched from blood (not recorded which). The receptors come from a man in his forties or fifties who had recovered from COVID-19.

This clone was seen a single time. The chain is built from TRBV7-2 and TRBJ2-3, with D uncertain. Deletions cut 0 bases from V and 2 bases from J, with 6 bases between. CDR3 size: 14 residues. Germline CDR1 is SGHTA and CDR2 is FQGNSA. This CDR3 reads CASSLAAATDTQYF. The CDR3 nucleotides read TGTGCCAGCAGCTTAGCCGCGGCCACAGATACGCAGTATTTT.

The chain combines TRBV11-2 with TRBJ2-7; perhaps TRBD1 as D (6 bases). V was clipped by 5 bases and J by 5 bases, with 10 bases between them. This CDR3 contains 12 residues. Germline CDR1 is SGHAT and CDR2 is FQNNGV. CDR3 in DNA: TGTGCCAGCAGCAGCAGGGGCCACGAGCAGTACTTC. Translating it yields CASSSRGHEQYF.

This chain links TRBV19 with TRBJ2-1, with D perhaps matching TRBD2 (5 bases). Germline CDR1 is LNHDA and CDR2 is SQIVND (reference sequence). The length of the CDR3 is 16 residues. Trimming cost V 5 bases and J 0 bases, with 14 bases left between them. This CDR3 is CASSPVAGSSYNEQFF. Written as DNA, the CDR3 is TGTGCCAGTAGTCCGGTGGCGGGTAGCTCCTACAATGAGCAGTTCTTC. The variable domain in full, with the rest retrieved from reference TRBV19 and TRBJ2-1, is DGGITQSPKYLFRKEGQNVTLSCEQNLNHDAMYWYRQDPGQGLRLIYYSQIVNDFQKGDIAEGYSVSREKKESFPLTVTSAQKNPTAFYLCASSPVAGSSYNEQFFGPGTRLTVL.

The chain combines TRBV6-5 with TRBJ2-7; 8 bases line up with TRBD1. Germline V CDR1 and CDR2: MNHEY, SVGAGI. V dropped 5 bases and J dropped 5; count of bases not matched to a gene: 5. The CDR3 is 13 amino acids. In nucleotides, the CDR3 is TGTGCCAGCAGTATGGAGACAGGGGACGAGCAGTACTTC. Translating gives CASSMETGDEQYF.

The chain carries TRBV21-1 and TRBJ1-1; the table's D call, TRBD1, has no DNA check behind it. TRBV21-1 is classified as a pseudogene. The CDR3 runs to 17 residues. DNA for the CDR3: TGTGCCAGCAGCAAAGGGAACTACAGGGGTAAAAACACTGAAGCTTTCTTT. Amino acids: CASSKGNYRGKNTEAFF.

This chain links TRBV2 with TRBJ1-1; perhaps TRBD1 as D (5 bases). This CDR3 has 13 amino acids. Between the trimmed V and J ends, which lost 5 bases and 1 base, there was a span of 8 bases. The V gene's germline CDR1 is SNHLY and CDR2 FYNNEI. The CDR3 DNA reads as TGTGCCAGCAGTCTCAGGGAGAACACTGAAGCTTTCTTT. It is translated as CASSLRENTEAFF.

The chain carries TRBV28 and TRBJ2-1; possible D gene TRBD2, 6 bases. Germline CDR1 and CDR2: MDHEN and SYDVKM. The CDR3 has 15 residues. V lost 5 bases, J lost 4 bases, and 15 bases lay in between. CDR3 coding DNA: TGTGCCAGCAGTCCCCGCGGGCGGGGTTACAATGAGCAGTTCTTC. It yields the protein CASSPRGRGYNEQFF.

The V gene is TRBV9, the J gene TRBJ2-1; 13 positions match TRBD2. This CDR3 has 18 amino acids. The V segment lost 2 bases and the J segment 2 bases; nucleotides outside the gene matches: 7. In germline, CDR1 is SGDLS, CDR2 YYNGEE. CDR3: CASSVNPTSGRAYNEQFF. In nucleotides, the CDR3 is TGTGCCAGCAGCGTTAATCCTACTAGCGGGAGGGCCTACAATGAGCAGTTCTTC.

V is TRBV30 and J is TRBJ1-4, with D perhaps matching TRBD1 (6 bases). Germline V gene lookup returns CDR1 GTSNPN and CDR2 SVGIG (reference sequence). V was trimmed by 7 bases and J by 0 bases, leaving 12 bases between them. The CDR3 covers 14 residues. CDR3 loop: CAFDRISTNEKLFF. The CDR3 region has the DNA TGTGCCTTTGACAGGATATCAACTAATGAAAAACTGTTTTTT.

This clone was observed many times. This chain's CDR3 is CASSVSGTSSDEQFF. DNA for the CDR3: TGTGCCAGCAGTGTTTCCGGGACTAGTAGCGATGAGCAGTTCTTC. The chain recombines TRBV6-4 with TRBJ2-1; 8 bases are shared with TRBD2. CDR3 length equals 15 residues. V was pared by 4 bases and J by 8 bases, with 10 bases of the junction left unmatched. Looked up from germline, CDR1 is MRHNA and CDR2 is SNTAGT.

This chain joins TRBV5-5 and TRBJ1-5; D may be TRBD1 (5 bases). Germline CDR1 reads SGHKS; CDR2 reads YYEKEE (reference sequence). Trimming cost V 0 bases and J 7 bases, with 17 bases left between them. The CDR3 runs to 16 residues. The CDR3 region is CASSLEGQAGRQPQHF. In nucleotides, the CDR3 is TGTGCCAGCAGCTTGGAGGGGCAGGCGGGGCGGCAGCCCCAGCATTTT.

DNA for the CDR3: TGTGCCAGCAGTTTCCTCGGAGGGGCTAATCAGCCCCAGCATTTT. This sequence encodes CASSFLGGANQPQHF. V gene TRBV27 combines with J gene TRBJ1-5, with D maybe TRBD1 (5 bases). The CDR3 runs 15 residues. The V gene's germline CDR1 is MNHEY and CDR2 SMNVEV (reference sequence). V was clipped by 3 bases and J by 4 bases, with 13 bases between them.

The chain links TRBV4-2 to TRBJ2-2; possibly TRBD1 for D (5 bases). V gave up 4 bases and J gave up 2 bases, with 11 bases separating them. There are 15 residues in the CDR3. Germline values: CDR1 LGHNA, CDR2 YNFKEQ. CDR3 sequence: CASSPKRGNTGELFF. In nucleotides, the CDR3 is TGTGCCAGCAGCCCCAAAAGGGGTAACACCGGGGAGCTGTTTTTT.

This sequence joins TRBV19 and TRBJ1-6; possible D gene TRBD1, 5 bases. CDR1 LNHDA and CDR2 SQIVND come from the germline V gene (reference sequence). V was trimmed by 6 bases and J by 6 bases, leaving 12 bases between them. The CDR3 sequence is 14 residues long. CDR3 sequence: CASREDSSNSPLHF. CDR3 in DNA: TGTGCCAGTAGGGAAGACAGCTCTAATTCACCCCTCCACTTT.

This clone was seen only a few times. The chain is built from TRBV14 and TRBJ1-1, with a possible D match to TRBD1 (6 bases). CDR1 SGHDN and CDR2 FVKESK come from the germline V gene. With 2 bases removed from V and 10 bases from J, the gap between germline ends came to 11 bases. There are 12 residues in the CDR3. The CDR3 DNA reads TGTGCCAGCAGCCAAACAGGGAATACAGCTTTCTTT. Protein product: CASSQTGNTAFF.

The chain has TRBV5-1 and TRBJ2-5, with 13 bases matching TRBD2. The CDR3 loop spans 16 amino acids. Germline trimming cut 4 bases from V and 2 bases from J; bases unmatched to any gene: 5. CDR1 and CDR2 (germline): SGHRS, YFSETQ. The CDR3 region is CASSLGTSGMQETQYF. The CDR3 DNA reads TGCGCCAGCAGCCTGGGGACTAGCGGGATGCAAGAGACCCAGTACTTC.

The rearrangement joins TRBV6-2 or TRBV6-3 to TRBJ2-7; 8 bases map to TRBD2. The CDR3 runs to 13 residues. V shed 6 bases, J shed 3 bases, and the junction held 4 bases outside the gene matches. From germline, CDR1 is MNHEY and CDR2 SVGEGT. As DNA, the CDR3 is TGTGCCAGCAGACCTACTAGCGGCTACGAGCAGTACTTC. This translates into CASRPTSGYEQYF.

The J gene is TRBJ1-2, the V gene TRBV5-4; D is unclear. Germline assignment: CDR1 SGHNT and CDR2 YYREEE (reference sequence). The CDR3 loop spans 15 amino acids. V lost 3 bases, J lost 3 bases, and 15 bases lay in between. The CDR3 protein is CASSSGMAVDYGYTF. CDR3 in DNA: TGTGCCAGCAGCTCCGGGATGGCCGTCGACTATGGCTACACCTTC.

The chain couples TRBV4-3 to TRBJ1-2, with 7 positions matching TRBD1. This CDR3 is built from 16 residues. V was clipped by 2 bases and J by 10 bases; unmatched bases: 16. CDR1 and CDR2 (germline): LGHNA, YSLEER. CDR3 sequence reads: CASSQSPTDRDLDYTF. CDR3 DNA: TGCGCCAGCAGCCAAAGCCCCACCGACAGGGACCTTGACTACACCTTC.

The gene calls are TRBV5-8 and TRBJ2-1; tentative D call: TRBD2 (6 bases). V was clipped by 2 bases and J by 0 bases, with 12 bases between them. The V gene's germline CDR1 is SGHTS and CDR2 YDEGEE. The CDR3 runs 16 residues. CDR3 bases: TGTGCCAGCAGCTTCCCCCTAGCGACCTCCTACAATGAGCAGTTCTTC. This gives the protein CASSFPLATSYNEQFF.

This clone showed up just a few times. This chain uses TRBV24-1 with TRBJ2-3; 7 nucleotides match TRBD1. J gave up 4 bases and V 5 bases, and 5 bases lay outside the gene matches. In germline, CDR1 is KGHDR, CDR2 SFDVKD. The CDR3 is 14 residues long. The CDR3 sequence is CATSGSGGADTQYF. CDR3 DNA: TGTGCCACCAGTGGCTCAGGGGGAGCAGATACGCAGTATTTT.

This chain's CDR3 is CASSGQSNQPQHF. In DNA form, the CDR3 reads TGTGCCAGCAGCGGACAGAGCAATCAGCCCCAGCATTTT. The J gene is TRBJ1-5, the V gene TRBV6-6; a weak D match, TRBD1 (6 bases). Germline loops: CDR1 MNHNY, CDR2 SVGAGI (reference sequence). CDR3 size: 13 residues. V gave up 6 bases and J gave up 1 base, with 7 bases separating them.

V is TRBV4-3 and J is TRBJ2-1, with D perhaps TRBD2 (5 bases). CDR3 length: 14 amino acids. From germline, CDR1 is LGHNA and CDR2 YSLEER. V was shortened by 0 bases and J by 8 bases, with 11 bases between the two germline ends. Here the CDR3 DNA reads TGCGCCAGCAGCCAAGATTCGGCGGGCCATGAGCAGTTCTTC. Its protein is CASSQDSAGHEQFF.